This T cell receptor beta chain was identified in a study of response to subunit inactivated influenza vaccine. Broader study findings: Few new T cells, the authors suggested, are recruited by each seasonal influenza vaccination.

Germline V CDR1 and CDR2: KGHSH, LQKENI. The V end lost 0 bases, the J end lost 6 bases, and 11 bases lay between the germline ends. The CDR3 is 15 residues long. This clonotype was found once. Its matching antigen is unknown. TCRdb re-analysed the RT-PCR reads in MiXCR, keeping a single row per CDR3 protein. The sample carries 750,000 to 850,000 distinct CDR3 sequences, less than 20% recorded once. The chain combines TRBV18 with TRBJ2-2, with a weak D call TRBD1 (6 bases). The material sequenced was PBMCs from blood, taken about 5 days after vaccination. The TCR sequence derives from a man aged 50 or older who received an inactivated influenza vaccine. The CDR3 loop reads CASSPPNRAAGELFF. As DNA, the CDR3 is TGTGCCAGCTCACCACCGAACAGGGCGGCCGGGGAGCTGTTTTTT.